A single sample is the source of the 17 T cell receptor beta chains below, sequenced in a study of cytomegalovirus exposure and HLA in healthy donors. This PCR relied on a set of 60 Vbeta primers and 13 Jbeta primers. Profiled with immunoSEQ multiplex PCR; TCRdb holds only in-frame clones, not every one. This table has some 200,000 clones, around 84% appearing once. Sequenced sample: PBMCs. These receptors came from a woman between 45 and 65 years old in good health and CMV-seropositive.

Only one count was recorded for this clone. The chain links TRBV7-2 to TRBJ1-2; D gene uncertain. Germline assignment: CDR1 SGHTA and CDR2 FQGNSA. V lost 1 base to trimming and J lost 2 bases, with 11 bases between them. This CDR3 has 15 amino acids. The CDR3 region is CASSLVGGVNYGYTF. Here the CDR3 DNA reads TGTGCCAGCAGCTTAGTGGGCGGGGTAAACTATGGCTACACCTTC. Based on the CDR3 plus reference TRBV7-2 and TRBJ1-2, the full variable domain is GAGVSQSPSNKVTEKGKDVELRCDPISGHTALYWYRQSLGQGLEFLIYFQGNSAPDKSGLPSDRFSAERTGGSVSTLTIQRTQQEDSAVYLCASSLVGGVNYGYTFGSGTRLTVV.

This clone was seen a handful of times. This sequence joins TRBV28 and TRBJ2-7; 8 nucleotides line up with TRBD1. J gave up 7 bases and V 2 bases, and 13 bases lay outside the gene matches. Germline lookup yields CDR1 MDHEN and CDR2 SYDVKM. The CDR3 loop spans 16 amino acids. In DNA form, the CDR3 reads TGTGCCAGCAGTTTACCCCGACAGGGGCGCGCCGGTGAGCAGTACTTC. It is translated as CASSLPRQGRAGEQYF.

The chain has TRBV7-2 and TRBJ2-1; maybe TRBD2 (6 bases). This CDR3 region has 13 residues. Germline CDR1 is SGHTA and CDR2 is FQGNSA. The V end lost 5 bases, the J end lost 7 bases, and 12 bases lay between the germline ends. The CDR3 bases are TGTGCCAGCAGCCCGGGGACTTCGAATGAGCAGTTCTTC. Amino acids: CASSPGTSNEQFF.

This clone was found a few times. CDR3 residues: CASSLGGTGDTEAFF. For the CDR3, the DNA is TGTGCCAGCAGCTTGGGAGGGACAGGTGACACTGAAGCTTTCTTT. This chain joins TRBV5-6 and TRBJ1-1; 8 bases align to TRBD1. The junction had 4 bases not matched to a gene; V was cut back by 0 bases and J by 3 bases. The germline gives CDR1 SGHDT, CDR2 YYEEEE. The CDR3 covers 15 residues. The full variable domain, rest sourced from reference TRBV5-6 and TRBJ1-1, is DAGVTQSPTHLIKTRGQQVTLRCSPKSGHDTVSWYQQALGQGPQFIFQYYEEEERQRGNFPDRFSGHQFPNYSSELNVNALLLGDSALYLCASSLGGTGDTEAFFGQGTRLTVV.

The J gene is TRBJ1-4, the V gene TRBV11-2, with D possibly being TRBD1 (6 bases). There are 12 residues in the CDR3. Germline assignment: CDR1 SGHAT and CDR2 FQNNGV. With 3 bases removed from V and 12 bases from J, the gap between germline ends came to 11 bases. The CDR3 is CASSLTGVELFF. CDR3 nucleotides: TGTGCCAGCAGCTTGACAGGCGTAGAACTGTTTTTT.

The chain combines TRBV11-2 with TRBJ1-2; TRBD1 agrees at 8 bases. With 5 bases clipped from V and 3 bases from J, the junction kept 8 bases outside the gene matches. The CDR3 loop spans 15 amino acids. CDR1 and CDR2 from the germline V gene are SGHAT and FQNNGV. The CDR3 DNA sequence: TGTGCCAGCAGCCCCTCGACAGGGGTCGACTATGGCTACACCTTC. Amino acids: CASSPSTGVDYGYTF.

This chain uses TRBV4-1 with TRBJ1-2; 9 bases are a match to TRBD1. CDR1 is MGHRA and CDR2 is YSYEKL in the germline V gene. V dropped 1 base and J dropped 6; count of bases not matched to a gene: 0. This CDR3 is 13 amino acids long. The CDR3: CASSQGTGDGYTF. In DNA, the CDR3 is TGCGCCAGCAGCCAAGGGACAGGGGATGGCTACACCTTC.

This sequence joins TRBV9 and TRBJ1-2; 7 bases are a match to TRBD1. Germline CDR1 reads SGDLS; CDR2 reads YYNGEE. Trimming removed 5 bases from V and 0 bases from J; junction bases left unmatched: 4. The CDR3 runs 14 residues. DNA of the CDR3: TGTGCCAGCAGTGCGGACAGGCCTAACTATGGCTACACCTTC. Protein product: CASSADRPNYGYTF.

This clone was counted between two and nine times. CDR3 nucleotide sequence: TGTGCCAGCAGTCTGGGCAGGGCCGGTTCACCCCTCCACTTT. It translates to CASSLGRAGSPLHF. The chain couples TRBV5-6 to TRBJ1-6; a weak D match, TRBD1 (5 bases). V gave up 5 bases and J gave up 9 bases, with 15 bases separating them. The CDR3 covers 14 residues. Germline V CDR1 and CDR2: SGHDT, YYEEEE.

This clone appeared a single time. The gene calls are TRBV6-6 and TRBJ1-4; TRBD1 might be the D (6 bases). Germline V gives CDR1 MNHNY, CDR2 SVGAGI (reference sequence). The V and J ends lost 6 bases and 7 bases respectively, with 12 bases between them. This CDR3 comprises 13 residues. DNA of the CDR3: TGTGCCAGCAGCGGGGGGGCTGGTGAAAAACTGTTTTTT. This translates into CASSGGAGEKLFF.

DNA for the CDR3: TGTGCCTGTACTCCTCCGGGACTAGCGGGGGGACGCGGCACAGATACGCAGTATTTT. This translates into CACTPPGLAGGRGTDTQYF. The chain uses TRBV30 and TRBJ2-3; 15 positions agree with TRBD2. Germline CDR1 and CDR2: GTSNPN and SVGIG (reference sequence). The trim removed 6 bases at V and 1 base at J, leaving 14 bases unmatched. CDR3 length: 19 residues.

This clone showed up just once. The V gene is TRBV30, the J gene TRBJ1-5; D remains ambiguous. The CDR3 extends over 12 amino acids. Trimming shortened V by 2 bases and J by 4 bases, and 6 bases separated the two germline ends. Germline V gene sequence: CDR1 GTSNPN, CDR2 SVGIG (reference sequence). In nucleotides, the CDR3 is TGTGCCTGGAGTTCGACTAATCAGCCCCAGCATTTT. Encoded protein: CAWSSTNQPQHF.

The chain has TRBV4-1 and TRBJ1-6; 8 bases line up with TRBD1. Germline V CDR1 and CDR2: MGHRA, YSYEKL. V trimming: 0 bases; J trimming: 1 base; junction bases outside the gene matches: 8. The CDR3 length is 19 residues. The CDR3 region has the DNA TGCGCCAGCAGCCAAGAAGGTACAGGGGGTCGGTCCTATAATTCACCCCTCCACTTT. Translating it yields CASSQEGTGGRSYNSPLHF.

The J gene is TRBJ1-6, the V gene TRBV5-1; perhaps TRBD1 as D (6 bases). Trimming pared 0 bases from V and 10 bases from J, leaving 11 bases between. The germline gives CDR1 SGHRS, CDR2 YFSETQ. The CDR3 totals 14 residues. The CDR3, as DNA: TGCGCCAGCAGCTTGGAGGGGGAAAGGTCACCCCTCCACTTT. Amino acid sequence: CASSLEGERSPLHF.

This chain connects TRBV15 to TRBJ2-1; D perhaps matches TRBD2 (6 bases). CDR1 and CDR2 (germline): LNHNV, YYDKDF (reference sequence). There are 16 residues in the CDR3. V was clipped by 0 bases and J by 0 bases, with 9 bases between them. This chain's CDR3 is CATSRDIGSSYNEQFF. The DNA for the CDR3 is TGTGCCACCAGCAGAGATATCGGGAGCTCCTACAATGAGCAGTTCTTC.

The chain is built from TRBV5-1 and TRBJ2-1; 8 bases are shared with TRBD1. Per the germline V gene, CDR1 is SGHRS and CDR2 is YFSETQ. The CDR3 is made up of 15 amino acids. V gave up 4 bases and J gave up 10 bases; unmatched junction bases: 13. The CDR3 nucleotides are TGCGCCAGCAGCAGTAGGACAGGGACCCAGGGGGAGCAGTTCTTC. It encodes CASSSRTGTQGEQFF.

The chain uses TRBV12-1 and TRBJ1-5. TRBV12-1 constitutes a pseudogene. The CDR3 spans 16 residues. The DNA for the CDR3 is TGTGCCAGCAGCTTCAGAGGGAGTGCGGACAATCAGCCCCAGCATTTT. Translating it yields CASSFRGSADNQPQHF.